The 14 T cell receptor beta chains below were found in one sample sequenced in a study of cytomegalovirus exposure and HLA in healthy donors. It was with 60 Vbeta and 13 Jbeta primers that the PCR ran. This table comes from immunoSEQ multiplex PCR, and its TCRdb copy is limited to in-frame clones, with some not included. The table has tens of thousands of clones, less than 65% seen once. The specimen was PBMCs. The receptors stem from a woman under 40 in good health and CMV-seronegative.

This clone was seen just once. The chain couples TRBV27 to TRBJ2-1, with 9 bases fitting TRBD2. Germline V CDR1 and CDR2: MNHEY, SMNVEV (reference sequence). The CDR3 spans 16 residues. V trimming: 7 bases; J trimming: 5 bases; junction bases outside the gene matches: 12. CDR3 bases: TGTGCCAGCACTCGTCTCGGGGCGGGAGGGAACAATGAGCAGTTCTTC. It is translated as CASTRLGAGGNNEQFF.

The chain carries TRBV6-1 and TRBJ1-2; D not certain. This CDR3 is built from 10 residues. V was clipped by 8 bases and J by 3 bases, with 4 bases between them. Germline V gene data show CDR1 as MNHNS and CDR2 as SASEGT. The CDR3 loop is CASGDYGYTF. CDR3 DNA: TGTGCCAGCGGAGACTATGGCTACACCTTC.

The chain carries TRBV5-6 and TRBJ2-1; TRBD1 might be the D (6 bases). The CDR3 has 11 amino acids. The germline gives CDR1 SGHDT, CDR2 YYEEEE. V was pared by 5 bases and J by 11 bases, with 11 bases between. CDR3 bases: TGTGCCAGCAGACGACAGGAAAAGCAGTTCTTC. Translated: CASRRQEKQFF.

The genes are TRBV6-5 and TRBJ1-1; D is ambiguous. Trimming pared 0 bases from V and 10 bases from J, leaving 15 bases between. Germline V gives CDR1 MNHEY, CDR2 SVGAGI. This CDR3 spans 14 amino acids. The CDR3 nucleotides are TGTGCCAGCAGTTACTCGACCGCGGGTATCGGAGCTTTCTTT. Translated, it gives CASSYSTAGIGAFF.

The chain uses TRBV19 and TRBJ1-4; 8 bases line up with TRBD1. The germline gives CDR1 LNHDA, CDR2 SQIVND (reference sequence). V dropped 3 bases and J dropped 5; count of bases not matched to a gene: 8. The CDR3 has 16 residues. The CDR3 protein is CASSMGLTGENEKLFF. Written as DNA, the CDR3 is TGTGCCAGTAGTATGGGGCTGACAGGGGAAAATGAAAAACTGTTTTTT.

The chain couples TRBV6-5 to TRBJ1-1; no firm D call. Trimming removed 5 bases at V and 6 bases at J, with 19 bases between. CDR3 size: 15 residues. Germline V CDR1 and CDR2: MNHEY, SVGAGI. This CDR3 is CASSPLGGRRAEAFF. CDR3 in DNA: TGTGCCAGCAGTCCGCTCGGAGGGAGGAGGGCTGAAGCTTTCTTT.

The chain recombines TRBV18 with TRBJ1-2; the D is unclear. The CDR3 runs 14 residues. Between the trimmed V and J ends, which lost 0 bases and 3 bases, there was a span of 8 bases. Germline V gene lookup returns CDR1 KGHSH and CDR2 LQKENI. The CDR3 DNA is TGTGCCAGCTCACCACCGAGCGAGTACTATGGCTACACCTTC. This sequence encodes CASSPPSEYYGYTF.

The count of this clone is one. This chain links TRBV28 with TRBJ1-4; D is undetermined. The CDR3 has 16 amino acids. V was shortened by 8 bases and J by 4 bases, with 20 bases between the two germline ends. Germline V CDR1 and CDR2: MDHEN, SYDVKM. The CDR3 coding sequence is TGTGCCAGCGGGGAGGATTCGGGCCGCGATAATGAAAAACTGTTTTTT. Protein product: CASGEDSGRDNEKLFF.

The genes are TRBV5-1 and TRBJ2-2; 8 bases are a match to TRBD2. The CDR3 is made up of 15 amino acids. Trimming cost V 4 bases and J 3 bases; bases outside gene matches: 5. CDR1 and CDR2 from the germline V gene are SGHRS and YFSETQ. Here the CDR3 reads CASSGSAGDTGELFF. As DNA, the CDR3 is TGCGCCAGCAGCGGGTCAGCGGGGGACACCGGGGAGCTGTTTTTT.

J is TRBJ2-7 and V is TRBV5-1, with TRBD1 matching over 7 bases. CDR1 SGHRS and CDR2 YFSETQ come from the germline V gene. The J segment lost 5 bases and the V segment lost 0 bases, leaving 8 bases of the junction unmatched. CDR3 size: 15 residues. Written as DNA, the CDR3 is TGCGCCAGCAGCTTGGGTGTCACAGGGGACCACGAGCAGTACTTC. This sequence encodes CASSLGVTGDHEQYF. Looking up the rest from reference TRBV5-1 and TRBJ2-7 gives the full variable domain: KAGVTQTPRYLIKTRGQQVTLSCSPISGHRSVSWYQQTPGQGLQFLFEYFSETQRNKGNFPGRFSGRQFSNSRSEMNVSTLELGDSALYLCASSLGVTGDHEQYFGPGTRLTVT.

The genes are TRBV28 and TRBJ1-3; D is unresolved. The V and J ends lost 7 bases and 1 base respectively, with 5 bases between them. Germline values: CDR1 MDHEN, CDR2 SYDVKM. The CDR3 runs 12 residues. In DNA, the CDR3 is TGTGCCAGCACGGAGTCTGGAAACACCATATATTTT. Its protein is CASTESGNTIYF.

The V call is TRBV19, the J call TRBJ1-2, with a possible D match to TRBD1 (6 bases). Germline CDR1 and CDR2: LNHDA and SQIVND (reference sequence). The CDR3 totals 14 residues. Trimming shortened V by 1 base and J by 6 bases, and 12 bases separated the two germline ends. CDR3 DNA: TGTGCCAGTAGTATAGTGGGGACATACAATGGCTACACCTTC. The encoded protein is CASSIVGTYNGYTF.

This chain joins TRBV5-1 and TRBJ2-5; 11 bases are a match to TRBD2. The CDR3 runs to 16 residues. With 1 base clipped from V and 3 bases from J, the junction kept 5 bases outside the gene matches. CDR1 SGHRS and CDR2 YFSETQ come from the germline V gene. DNA for the CDR3: TGCGCCAGCAGCTTGAGGCTAGCGGGGGGCGAAGAGACCCAGTACTTC. This translates into CASSLRLAGGEETQYF.

The chain recombines TRBV6-9 with TRBJ2-3; 12 positions agree with TRBD2. CDR1 is MNHGY, CDR2 SVAAGI, per germline. Losses at the gene ends were 3 bases for V and 6 bases for J; bases not matched to a gene: 10. This CDR3 has 17 amino acids. CDR3: CASSYPGLAGPLDTQYF. In nucleotides, the CDR3 is TGTGCCAGCAGTTACCCAGGACTAGCGGGACCTCTGGATACGCAGTATTTT.